The text below deals with one TCR beta chain. Its antigen is not identified. This specimen belongs to a study of glioma-infiltrating T cells after dendritic cell vaccination. Sequenced by immunoSEQ multiplex PCR; TCRdb stores in-frame clones only, minus some. This sample carries 100,000 to 120,000 clones, around 90% of them seen once, and the ten largest clones take over 2.5%. The germline gives CDR1 LNHNV, CDR2 YYDKDF (reference sequence). The V end lost 8 bases, the J end lost 4 bases, and 21 bases lay between the germline ends. CDR3 length equals 16 residues. Time point defined: after dendritic cell vaccination, including at tumor progression/relapse. Study findings and constraints: Few patients contributed both blood and tumor specimens.

This material consisted of blood, taken after dendritic cell vaccination. The TCR was taken from a human donor with glioblastoma. This chain joins TRBV15 and TRBJ2-1, with D maybe TRBD2 (8 bases). The CDR3 spells CATLRGGGGSYNEQFF. The CDR3 DNA is TGTGCCACCCTTAGAGGGGGCGGGGGGAGTTACAATGAGCAGTTCTTC.